These T cell receptor beta chains were read from a single sample in a study of shared clonotypes between healthy human individuals. Using immunoSEQ multiplex PCR, the repertoire was profiled, and TCRdb retains in-frame clones only, with some absent. This table holds 950,000 to 1,100,000 clones, roughly 80% found once. Sequences were obtained from memory CD4+ T cells sorted from blood. These receptors were taken from a man between 18 and 35 years old in good health. CDR3s include the opening cysteine and the closing phenylalanine or tryptophan. Fields, in order: CDR3 length, J gene, D gene, V gene, clone size, CDR3 protein, CDR3 DNA. A D gene is named only where the DNA matches it firmly. The size field is filled for only some rows; it gives once, few, many or a size class.

14	TRBJ1-1	-	TRBV7-9	-	CASSLEALGTEAFF	TGTGCCAGCAGCTTAGAGGCATTGGGCACTGAAGCTTTCTTT
15	TRBJ2-2	TRBD1	TRBV5-1	once	CASRNGQANTGELFF	TGCGCCAGCAGAAATGGACAGGCGAACACCGGGGAGCTGTTTTTT
16	TRBJ2-2	-	TRBV11-2	-	CASSLDRGPNTGELFF	TGTGCCAGCAGCTTAGACCGAGGCCCGAACACCGGGGAGCTGTTTTTT
13	TRBJ2-7	-	TRBV11-1	-	CASSIGTAGEQYF	TGTGCCAGCAGCATCGGGACGGCCGGCGAGCAGTACTTC
14	TRBJ2-7	TRBD1	TRBV5-1	-	CASSFTGGTYEQYF	TGCGCCAGCAGCTTTACAGGGGGCACGTACGAGCAGTACTTC
13	TRBJ2-7	-	TRBV27	-	CASSWREGDEQYF	TGTGCCAGCAGTTGGCGGGAAGGTGACGAGCAGTACTTC
14	TRBJ2-7	-	TRBV18	once	CASSPPSQHYEQYF	TGTGCCAGCTCACCACCGAGCCAGCACTACGAGCAGTACTTC
17	TRBJ2-7	TRBD2	TRBV4-1	-	CASSPTYSGSFSYEQYF	TGCGCCAGCAGCCCAACCTATAGCGGGAGTTTCTCCTACGAGCAGTACTTC
14	TRBJ2-7	TRBD1	TRBV12-5	few	CASGSLDRGYEQYF	TGTGCTAGTGGTTCCCTTGACAGGGGCTACGAGCAGTACTTC
15	TRBJ1-6	TRBD1	TRBV5-8	once	CASSLSPGTGSPLHF	TGTGCCAGCAGCCTAAGCCCCGGGACAGGCTCCCCCCTCCACTTT